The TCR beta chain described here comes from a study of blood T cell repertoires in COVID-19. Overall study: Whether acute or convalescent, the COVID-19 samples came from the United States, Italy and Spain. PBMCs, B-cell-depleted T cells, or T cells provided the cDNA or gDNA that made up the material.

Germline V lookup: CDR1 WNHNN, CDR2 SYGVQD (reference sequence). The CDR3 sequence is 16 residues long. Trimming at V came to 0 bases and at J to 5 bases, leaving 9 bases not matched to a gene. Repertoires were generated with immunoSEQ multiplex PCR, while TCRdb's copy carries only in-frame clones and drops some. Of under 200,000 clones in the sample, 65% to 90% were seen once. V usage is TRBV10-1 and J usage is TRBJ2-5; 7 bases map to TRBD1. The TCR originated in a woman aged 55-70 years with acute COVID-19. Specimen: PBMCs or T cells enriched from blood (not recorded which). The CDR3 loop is CASSESIGQAGETQYF. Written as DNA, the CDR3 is TGCGCCAGCAGTGAGTCGATAGGACAGGCGGGCGAGACCCAGTACTTC.